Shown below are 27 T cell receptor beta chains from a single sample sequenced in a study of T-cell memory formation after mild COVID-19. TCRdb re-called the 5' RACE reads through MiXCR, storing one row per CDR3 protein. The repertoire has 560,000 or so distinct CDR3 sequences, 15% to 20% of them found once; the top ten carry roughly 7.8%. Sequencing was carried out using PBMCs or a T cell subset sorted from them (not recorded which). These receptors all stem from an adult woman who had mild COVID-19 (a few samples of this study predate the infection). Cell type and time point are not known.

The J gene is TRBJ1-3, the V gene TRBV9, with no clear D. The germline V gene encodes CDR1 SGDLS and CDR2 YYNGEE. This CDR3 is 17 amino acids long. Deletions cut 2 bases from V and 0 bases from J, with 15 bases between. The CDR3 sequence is CASSVGSPIFSGNTIYF. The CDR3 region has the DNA TGTGCCAGCAGCGTCGGGAGTCCCATTTTCTCTGGAAACACCATATATTTT.

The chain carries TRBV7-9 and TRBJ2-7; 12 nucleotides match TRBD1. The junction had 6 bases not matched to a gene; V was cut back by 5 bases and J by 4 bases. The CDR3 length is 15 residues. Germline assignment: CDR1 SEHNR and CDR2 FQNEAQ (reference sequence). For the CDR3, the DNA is TGTGCCAGCAGCAAGGGACAGGGGGCGAGGTACGAGCAGTACTTC. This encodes CASSKGQGARYEQYF.

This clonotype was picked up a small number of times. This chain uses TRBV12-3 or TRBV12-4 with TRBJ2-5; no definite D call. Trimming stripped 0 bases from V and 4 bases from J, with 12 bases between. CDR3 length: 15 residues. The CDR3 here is CASSLALGFSETQYF. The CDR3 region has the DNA TGTGCCAGCAGTTTAGCGCTTGGCTTCTCAGAGACCCAGTACTTC.

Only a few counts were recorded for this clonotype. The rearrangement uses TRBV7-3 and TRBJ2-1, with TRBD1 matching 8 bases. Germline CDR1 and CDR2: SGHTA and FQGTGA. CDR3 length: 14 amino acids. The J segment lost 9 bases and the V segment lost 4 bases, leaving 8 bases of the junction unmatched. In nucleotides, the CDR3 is TGTGCCAGCAGCTGGGTGGCAGGGGGCGGTGAGCAGTTCTTC. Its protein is CASSWVAGGGEQFF.

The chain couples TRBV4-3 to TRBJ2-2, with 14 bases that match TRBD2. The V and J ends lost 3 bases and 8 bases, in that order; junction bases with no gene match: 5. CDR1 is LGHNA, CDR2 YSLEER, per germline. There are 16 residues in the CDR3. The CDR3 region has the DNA TGCGCCAGCAGCCACGGACTAGCGGGAGGTTCAGGGGAGCTGTTTTTT. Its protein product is CASSHGLAGGSGELFF.

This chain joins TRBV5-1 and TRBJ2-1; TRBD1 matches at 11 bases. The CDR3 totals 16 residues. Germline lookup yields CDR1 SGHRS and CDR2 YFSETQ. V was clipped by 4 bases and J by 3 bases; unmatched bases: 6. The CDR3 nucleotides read TGCGCCAGCAGCCCAGGGACAGGGGGTATCTACAATGAGCAGTTCTTC. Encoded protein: CASSPGTGGIYNEQFF.

CDR3: CAISSAGTGRTGELFF. The CDR3 coding sequence is TGTGCCATCAGCTCAGCCGGGACAGGGCGGACCGGGGAGCTGTTTTTT. The rearrangement uses TRBV10-3 and TRBJ2-2, with 9 bases fitting TRBD1. The CDR3 contains 16 residues. Germline lookup yields CDR1 ENHRY and CDR2 SYGVKD. Unmatched junction bases numbered 10, after V lost 6 bases and J lost 5 bases.

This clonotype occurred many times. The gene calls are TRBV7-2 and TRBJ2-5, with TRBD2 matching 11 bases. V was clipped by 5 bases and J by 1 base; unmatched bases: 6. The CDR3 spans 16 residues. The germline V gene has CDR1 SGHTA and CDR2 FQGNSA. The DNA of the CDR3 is TGTGCCAGCAGCCTAGGGACTAGCGGATTCCAAGAGACCCAGTACTTC. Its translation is CASSLGTSGFQETQYF.

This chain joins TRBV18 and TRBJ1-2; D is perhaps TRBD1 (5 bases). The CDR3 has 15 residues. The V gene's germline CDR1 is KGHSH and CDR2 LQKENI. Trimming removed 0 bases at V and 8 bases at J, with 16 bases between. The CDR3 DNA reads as TGTGCCAGCTCACCACCGGGGCCAGCCCGCGCCGGCTACACCTTC. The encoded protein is CASSPPGPARAGYTF.

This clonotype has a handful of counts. CDR3 DNA sequence: TGTGCCAGCAGTTTCGGGACTAGCCCCTTCACAGATACGCAGTATTTT. This gives the protein CASSFGTSPFTDTQYF. The chain links TRBV12-3 or TRBV12-4 to TRBJ2-3; 9 positions match TRBD2. The CDR3 spans 16 residues. With 3 bases clipped from V and 2 bases from J, the junction kept 6 bases outside the gene matches.

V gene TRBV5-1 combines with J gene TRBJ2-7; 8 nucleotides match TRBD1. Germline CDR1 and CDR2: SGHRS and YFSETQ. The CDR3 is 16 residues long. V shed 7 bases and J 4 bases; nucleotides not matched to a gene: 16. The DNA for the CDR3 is TGCGCCAGCTCGGCACCCACGGGACAGGCCAATTACGAGCAGTACTTC. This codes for CASSAPTGQANYEQYF. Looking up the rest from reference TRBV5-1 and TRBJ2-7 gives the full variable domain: KAGVTQTPRYLIKTRGQQVTLSCSPISGHRSVSWYQQTPGQGLQFLFEYFSETQRNKGNFPGRFSGRQFSNSRSEMNVSTLELGDSALYLCASSAPTGQANYEQYFGPGTRLTVT.

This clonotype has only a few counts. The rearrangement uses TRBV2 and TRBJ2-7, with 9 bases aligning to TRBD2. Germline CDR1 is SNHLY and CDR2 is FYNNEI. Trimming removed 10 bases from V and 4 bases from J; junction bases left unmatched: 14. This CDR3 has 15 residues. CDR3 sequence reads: CATNLGGTSHYEQYF. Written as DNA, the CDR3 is TGTGCCACCAACCTGGGGGGGACTAGCCATTACGAGCAGTACTTC.

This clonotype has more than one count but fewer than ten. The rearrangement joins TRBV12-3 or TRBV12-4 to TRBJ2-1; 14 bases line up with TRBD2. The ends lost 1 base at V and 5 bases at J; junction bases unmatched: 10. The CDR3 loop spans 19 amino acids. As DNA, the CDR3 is TGTGCCAGCAGTTTAGGTTCGGGACTAGCGGGAGAAATGAACAATGAGCAGTTCTTC. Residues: CASSLGSGLAGEMNNEQFF.

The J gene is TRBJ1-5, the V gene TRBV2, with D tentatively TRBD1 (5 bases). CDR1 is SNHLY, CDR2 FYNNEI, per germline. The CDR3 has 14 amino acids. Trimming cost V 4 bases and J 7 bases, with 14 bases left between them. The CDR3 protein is CASSGGRARQPQHF. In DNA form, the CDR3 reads TGTGCCAGCAGTGGAGGCAGGGCTCGGCAGCCCCAGCATTTT.

CDR3 bases: TGTGCCAGTAGTCCCAGCTATGGCTACACCTTC. It is translated as CASSPSYGYTF. The rearrangement uses TRBV19 and TRBJ1-2; D call uncertain. V lost 5 bases and J lost 4, with 5 bases in between. The CDR3 runs 11 residues. From germline, CDR1 is LNHDA and CDR2 SQIVND (reference sequence).

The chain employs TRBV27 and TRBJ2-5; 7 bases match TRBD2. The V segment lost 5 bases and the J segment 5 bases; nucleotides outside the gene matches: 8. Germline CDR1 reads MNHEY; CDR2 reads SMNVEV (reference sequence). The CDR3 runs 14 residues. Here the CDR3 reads CASSPWDYKETQYF. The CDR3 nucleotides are TGTGCCAGCAGTCCCTGGGACTATAAGGAGACCCAGTACTTC.

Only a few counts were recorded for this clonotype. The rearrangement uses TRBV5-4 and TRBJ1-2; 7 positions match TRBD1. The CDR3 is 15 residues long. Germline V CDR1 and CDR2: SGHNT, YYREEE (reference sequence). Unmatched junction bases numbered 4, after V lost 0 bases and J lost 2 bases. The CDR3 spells CASSLEDRENYGYTF. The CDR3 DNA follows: TGTGCCAGCAGCTTGGAAGACAGGGAAAACTATGGCTACACCTTC.

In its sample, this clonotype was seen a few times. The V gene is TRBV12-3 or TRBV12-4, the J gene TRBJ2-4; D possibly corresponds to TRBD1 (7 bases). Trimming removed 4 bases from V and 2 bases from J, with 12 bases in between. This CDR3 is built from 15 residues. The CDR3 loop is CASSWGDSTKNIQYF. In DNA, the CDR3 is TGTGCCAGCAGTTGGGGGGACAGCACCAAAAACATTCAGTACTTC.

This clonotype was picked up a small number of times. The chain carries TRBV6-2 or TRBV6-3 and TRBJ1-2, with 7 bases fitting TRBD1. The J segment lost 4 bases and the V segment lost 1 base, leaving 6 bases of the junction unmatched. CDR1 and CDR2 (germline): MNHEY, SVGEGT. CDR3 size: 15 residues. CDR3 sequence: CASSYLATGSYGYTF. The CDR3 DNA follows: TGTGCCAGCAGTTACTTGGCGACAGGGAGCTATGGCTACACCTTC.

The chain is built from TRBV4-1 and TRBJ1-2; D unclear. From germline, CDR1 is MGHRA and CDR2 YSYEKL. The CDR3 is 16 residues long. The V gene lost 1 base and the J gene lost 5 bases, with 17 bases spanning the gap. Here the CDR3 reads CASSQVGTDQWYGYTF. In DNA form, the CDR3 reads TGCGCCAGCAGCCAAGTCGGTACAGACCAATGGTATGGCTACACCTTC.

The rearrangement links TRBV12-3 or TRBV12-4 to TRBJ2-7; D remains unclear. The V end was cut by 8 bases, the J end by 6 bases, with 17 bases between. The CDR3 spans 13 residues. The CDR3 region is CASRRTYSFEQYF. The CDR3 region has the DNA TGTGCCAGCCGTCGGACCTACTCTTTCGAGCAGTACTTC.

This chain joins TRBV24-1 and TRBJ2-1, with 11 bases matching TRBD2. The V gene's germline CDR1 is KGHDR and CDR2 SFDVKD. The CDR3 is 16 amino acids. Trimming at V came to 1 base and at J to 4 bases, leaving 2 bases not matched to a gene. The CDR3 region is CATSDLGTSGYNEQFF. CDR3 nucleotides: TGTGCCACCAGTGATTTAGGGACTAGCGGTTACAATGAGCAGTTCTTC.

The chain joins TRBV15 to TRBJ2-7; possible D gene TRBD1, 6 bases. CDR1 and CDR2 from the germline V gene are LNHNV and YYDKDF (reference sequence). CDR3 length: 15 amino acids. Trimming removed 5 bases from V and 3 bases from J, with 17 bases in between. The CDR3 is CATSRMRNRDYEQYF. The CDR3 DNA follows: TGTGCCACCAGCCGCATGCGAAACAGGGACTACGAGCAGTACTTC.

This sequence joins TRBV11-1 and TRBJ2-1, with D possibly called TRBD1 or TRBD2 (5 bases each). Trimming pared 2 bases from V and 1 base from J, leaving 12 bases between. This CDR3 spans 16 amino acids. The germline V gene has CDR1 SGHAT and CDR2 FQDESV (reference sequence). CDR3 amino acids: CASSLWGSNSYNEQFF. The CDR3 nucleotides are TGTGCCAGCAGCTTATGGGGGAGTAATTCCTACAATGAGCAGTTCTTC. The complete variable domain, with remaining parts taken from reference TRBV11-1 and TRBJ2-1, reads EAEVAQSPRYKITEKSQAVAFWCDPISGHATLYWYRQILGQGPELLVQFQDESVVDDSQLPKDRFSAERLKGVDSTLKIQPAELGDSAMYLCASSLWGSNSYNEQFFGPGTRLTVL.

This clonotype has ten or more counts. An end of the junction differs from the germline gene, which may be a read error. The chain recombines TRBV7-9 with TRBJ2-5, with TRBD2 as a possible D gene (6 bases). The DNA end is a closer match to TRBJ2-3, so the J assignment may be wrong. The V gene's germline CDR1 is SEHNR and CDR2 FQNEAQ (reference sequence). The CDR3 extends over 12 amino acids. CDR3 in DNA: TGTGCCAGCAGTTTAGTACGGGAGACGCAGTATTTT. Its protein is CASSLVRETQYF.

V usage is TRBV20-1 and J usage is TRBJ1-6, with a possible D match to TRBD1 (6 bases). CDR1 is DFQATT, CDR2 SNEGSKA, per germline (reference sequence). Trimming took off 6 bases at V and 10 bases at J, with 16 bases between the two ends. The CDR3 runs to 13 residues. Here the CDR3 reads CSAQGSIRSPLHF. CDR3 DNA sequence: TGCAGTGCCCAGGGGAGCATAAGGTCACCCCTCCACTTT.

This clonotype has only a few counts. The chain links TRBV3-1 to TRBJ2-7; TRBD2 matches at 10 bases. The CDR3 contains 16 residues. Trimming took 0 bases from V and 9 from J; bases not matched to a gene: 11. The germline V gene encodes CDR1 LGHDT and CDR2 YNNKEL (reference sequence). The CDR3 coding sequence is TGTGCCAGCAGCCAAGATTGGAGCGGGGGGGCCCCTCCGCAGTACTTC. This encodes CASSQDWSGGAPPQYF.